This T cell receptor (beta chain) derives from a study of neurological immune-mediated disorders. V lost 4 bases and J 9 bases, leaving 13 bases between the germline ends. Germline V gene data show CDR1 as KGHSH and CDR2 as LQKENI. The CDR3 consists of 14 residues. TCRdb used MiXCR to reprocess the 5' RACE reads, holding one entry per CDR3 protein. The sample yields some 57,000 distinct CDR3 sequences, around 4.7% seen once. This clonotype was seen a handful of times. This TCR was recovered from a woman aged 50 to 60 with multiple sclerosis. The V call is TRBV18, the J call TRBJ1-6; D might be TRBD1 (5 bases). Sequenced sample: PBMCs. The CDR3 DNA is TGTGCCAGCTCACTCCGGGACTCGAGTTCACCCCTCCACTTT. Its protein is CASSLRDSSSPLHF.